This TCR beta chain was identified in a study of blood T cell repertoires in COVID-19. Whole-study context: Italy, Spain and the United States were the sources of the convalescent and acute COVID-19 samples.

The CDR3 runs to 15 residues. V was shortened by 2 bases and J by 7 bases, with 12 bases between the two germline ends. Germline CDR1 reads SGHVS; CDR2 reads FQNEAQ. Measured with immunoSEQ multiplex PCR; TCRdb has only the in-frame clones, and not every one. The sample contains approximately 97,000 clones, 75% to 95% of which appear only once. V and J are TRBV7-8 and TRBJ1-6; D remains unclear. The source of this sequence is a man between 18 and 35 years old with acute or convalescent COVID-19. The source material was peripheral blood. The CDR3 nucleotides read TGTGCCAGCAGCTTAAGGGAGGGAAGGAATTCACCCCTCCACTTT. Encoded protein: CASSLREGRNSPLHF. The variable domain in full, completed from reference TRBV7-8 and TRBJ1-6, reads GAGVSQSPRYKVAKRGQDVALRCDPISGHVSLFWYQQALGQGPEFLTYFQNEAQLDKSGLPSDRFFAERPEGSVSTLKIQRTQQEDSAVYLCASSLREGRNSPLHFGNGTRLTVT.